These 11 T cell receptor beta chains were sequenced from one sample in a study of cytomegalovirus exposure and HLA in healthy donors. In the PCR, 60 Vbeta and 13 Jbeta primers were used. Assay used: immunoSEQ multiplex PCR; TCRdb lists only in-frame clones, some missing. This table holds 140,000 to 150,000 clones, approximately 80% found once. The sequenced sample consisted of PBMCs. These receptors all come from a woman aged 40-49 years in good health and CMV-seronegative.

The chain combines TRBV7-9 with TRBJ2-2, with 9 bases aligning to TRBD1. V was pared by 4 bases and J by 7 bases, with 7 bases of the junction left unmatched. The germline V gene encodes CDR1 SEHNR and CDR2 FQNEAQ (reference sequence). This CDR3 is built from 15 residues. The CDR3 here is CASSSMTGGVGELFF. In DNA form, the CDR3 reads TGTGCCAGCAGCTCCATGACAGGGGGGGTCGGGGAGCTGTTTTTT. The whole variable domain, remainder taken from reference TRBV7-9 and TRBJ2-2, is DTGVSQNPRHKITKRGQNVTFRCDPISEHNRLYWYRQTLGQGPEFLTYFQNEAQLEKSRLLSDRFSAERPKGSFSTLEIQRTEQGDSAMYLCASSSMTGGVGELFFGEGSRLTVL.

This chain links TRBV6-1 with TRBJ2-7; TRBD1 aligns across 11 bases. Germline CDR1 MNHNS, CDR2 SASEGT. The CDR3 is 15 amino acids. The J segment lost 9 bases and the V segment lost 1 base, leaving 8 bases of the junction unmatched. CDR3 DNA: TGTGCCAGCAGTGAAGTGGGACAGGGGGTATCAGGGCAGTACTTC. This translates into CASSEVGQGVSGQYF.

The gene calls are TRBV9 and TRBJ1-1; possible D gene TRBD1, 5 bases. The CDR3 covers 15 residues. Germline CDR1 is SGDLS and CDR2 is YYNGEE. V was pared by 0 bases and J by 1 base, with 10 bases between. CDR3 nucleotide sequence: TGTGCCAGCAGCGTAGATGGGGGGGGGAACACTGAAGCTTTCTTT. This encodes CASSVDGGGNTEAFF. The whole variable domain, filled in from reference TRBV9 and TRBJ1-1, reads DSGVTQTPKHLITATGQRVTLRCSPRSGDLSVYWYQQSLDQGLQFLIQYYNGEERAKGNILERFSAQQFPDLHSELNLSSLELGDSALYFCASSVDGGGNTEAFFGQGTRLTVV.

A few counts support this clone. This rearrangement joins TRBV6-5 to TRBJ2-7; D may be TRBD1 (5 bases). Germline values: CDR1 MNHEY, CDR2 SVGAGI. V gave up 5 bases and J gave up 0 bases, with 11 bases separating them. This CDR3 has 14 amino acids. CDR3 DNA: TGTGCCAGCAGTCAGCCCGACAGCTCCTACGAGCAGTACTTC. Encoded protein: CASSQPDSSYEQYF.

This clone was recorded only once. This chain connects TRBV2 to TRBJ1-6; 9 nucleotides align to TRBD1. The ends lost 8 bases at V and 4 bases at J; junction bases unmatched: 6. This CDR3 has 15 residues. Germline CDR1 and CDR2: SNHLY and FYNNEI. The CDR3 loop reads CASLDRGTYNSPLHF. The CDR3, as DNA: TGTGCCAGCCTAGACAGGGGGACGTATAATTCACCCCTCCACTTT.

CDR3 residues: CASSHGQGVGETQYF. In DNA, the CDR3 is TGTGCCAGCAGCCACGGACAGGGGGTAGGCGAGACCCAGTACTTC. The chain is built from TRBV7-9 and TRBJ2-5; 10 nucleotides align to TRBD1. This CDR3 has 15 amino acids. After removal of 5 bases from V and 5 bases from J, the junction contained 8 bases not matched to a gene. CDR1 is SEHNR, CDR2 FQNEAQ, per germline (reference sequence).

J is TRBJ2-3 and V is TRBV6-1; 7 bases are shared with TRBD2. Per germline, CDR1 MNHNS and CDR2 SASEGT. The CDR3 is 17 amino acids. The ends lost 2 bases at V and 1 base at J; junction bases unmatched: 9. The CDR3 bases are TGTGCCAGCAGTGAAATTGTTTTTCTAGCGGGCACAGATACGCAGTATTTT. Protein product: CASSEIVFLAGTDTQYF.

This chain connects TRBV7-9 to TRBJ2-3; 8 nucleotides agree with TRBD1. The germline CDR1 and CDR2 sequences are SEHNR and FQNEAQ (reference sequence). The CDR3 runs 16 residues. Losses at the gene ends were 5 bases for V and 0 bases for J; bases not matched to a gene: 7. The CDR3 DNA sequence: TGTGCCAGCAGCCTTTCGGACAGGGCTAGCACAGATACGCAGTATTTT. Translation: CASSLSDRASTDTQYF.

This clone appeared once. This sequence joins TRBV6-5 and TRBJ2-7; 12 bases are a match to TRBD2. The germline CDR1 and CDR2 sequences are MNHEY and SVGAGI. This CDR3 has 14 amino acids. J gave up 7 bases and V 6 bases, and 7 bases lay outside the gene matches. For the CDR3, the DNA is TGTGCCAGCAGCCACGGACTAGCGGGGACTGAGCAGTACTTC. Translating it yields CASSHGLAGTEQYF.

V and J are TRBV7-9 and TRBJ1-2; D might be TRBD1 (6 bases). Germline CDR1 is SEHNR and CDR2 is FQNEAQ (reference sequence). This CDR3 is built from 12 residues. The V gene lost 4 bases and the J gene lost 10 bases, with 13 bases spanning the gap. The chain's CDR3 is CASSSRTDYYTF. Here the CDR3 DNA reads TGTGCCAGCAGCTCCAGGACAGATTACTACACCTTC.

This chain links TRBV7-8 with TRBJ2-1, with TRBD1 matching 8 bases. Per germline, CDR1 SGHVS and CDR2 FQNEAQ. V shed 1 base and J 6 bases; nucleotides not matched to a gene: 14. CDR3 length equals 18 residues. CDR3 DNA: TGTGCCAGCAGCTTAGGATACCGTTCAGGGGGCCTTGGCAATGAGCAGTTCTTC. Its protein is CASSLGYRSGGLGNEQFF.